The rows below give T cell receptor beta chains drawn from one sample of a study of cytomegalovirus exposure and HLA in healthy donors. The protocol was immunoSEQ multiplex PCR, while the TCRdb copy is restricted to in-frame clones and leaves out a portion. The sample yields 200,000 to 300,000 clones, about 92% seen once. The sample was PBMCs. These receptors were collected from a woman in her thirties in good health and CMV-seronegative. Each CDR3 is given with its conserved first and last residue. D genes are given only for firm matches. A clone size is listed for some rows: how often the clone was seen (once, few, many), or a class if it is expanded.

d_call	clone_size	v_call	j_call	cdr3_nt	cdr3_aa
TRBD2	-	TRBV29-1	TRBJ2-7	TGCAGCGTTGAACCTAGCGGGAGGATAAACGAGCAGTACTTC	CSVEPSGRINEQYF
TRBD1	-	TRBV10-1	TRBJ1-4	TGCGCCAGCAACGGAGGGCGCGCTCAGGGGGCGGGTGAAAAACTGTTTTTT	CASNGGRAQGAGEKLFF
-	-	TRBV10-3	TRBJ2-7	TGTGCCATCAGTGGAGGGATGCTAGAAATCCGTCCCGAGCAGTACTTC	CAISGGMLEIRPEQYF
-	-	TRBV28	TRBJ2-5	TGTGCCAGCAGTATACAGGGAGGAGAAGAGACCCAGTACTTC	CASSIQGGEETQYF
TRBD2	-	TRBV11-2	TRBJ2-7	TGTGCCAGCAGCCCCGGACTAGCGGGAGAGCAGTACTTC	CASSPGLAGEQYF
-	-	TRBV25-1	TRBJ2-1	TGTGCCAGCAGTGAAGACGGTCGGGAATCCTACAATGAGCAGTTCTTC	CASSEDGRESYNEQFF
-	-	TRBV9	TRBJ2-7	TGTGCCAGCAGCGTAGCTCCAGGGGACTACGAGCAGTACTTC	CASSVAPGDYEQYF
-	-	TRBV25-1	TRBJ2-1	TGTGCCAGCAGTGACGGGACTGAAGGAAATGAGCAGTTCTTC	CASSDGTEGNEQFF
-	-	TRBV5-6	TRBJ1-3	TGTGCCAGCAGCTTCGGCACAAACTCTGGAAACACCATATATTTT	CASSFGTNSGNTIYF
-	-	TRBV5-1	TRBJ2-7	TGCGCCAGCAGCGACAACGGTCGGTACGAGCAGTACTTC	CASSDNGRYEQYF
-	once	TRBV6-5	TRBJ2-1	TGTGCCAGCAGTTCAACCGGGACACACTCCTACAATGAGCAGTTCTTC	CASSSTGTHSYNEQFF
-	-	TRBV29-1	TRBJ2-2	TGCAGCGTGGCCGAGTACACCGGGGAGCTGTTTTTT	CSVAEYTGELFF
-	-	TRBV28	TRBJ2-5	TGTGCCAGCAGTCCCCCTAGGTTGGCCAACCGGGAGACCCAGTACTTC	CASSPPRLANRETQYF
-	-	TRBV4-2	TRBJ2-7	TGTGCCAGCAGCCAAGGAGGGGTGGGCTACGAGCAGTACTTC	CASSQGGVGYEQYF
-	-	TRBV30	TRBJ2-2	TGTGCCTGGGGGAGACAGGCGAACACCGGGGAGCTGTTTTTT	CAWGRQANTGELFF
-	-	TRBV4-3	TRBJ2-2	TGCGCCAGCAGCCAAGACCGGATCGGGGAGCTGTTTTTT	CASSQDRIGELFF
TRBD1	-	TRBV25-1	TRBJ2-7	TGTGCCAGCAGTGACCCCGGGGGGACAGGGTCCTACGAGCAGTACTTC	CASSDPGGTGSYEQYF
TRBD1	-	TRBV19	TRBJ2-7	TGTGCCAGTAGCGACAGGGGCGAGAGGTTCGAGCAGTACTTC	CASSDRGERFEQYF
-	once	TRBV28	TRBJ2-7	TGTGCCAGCAATGGGGCCTACGAGCAGTACTTC	CASNGAYEQYF
TRBD2	-	TRBV29-1	TRBJ2-7	TGCAGCGTTCCGGCCCTAGCGGGAGGCTACGAGCAGTACTTC	CSVPALAGGYEQYF
-	-	TRBV27	TRBJ2-7	TGTGCCAGCAGTGACCCGACGGGCCTATTCTTC	CASSDPTGLFF
TRBD2	-	TRBV7-9	TRBJ2-1	TGTGCCAGCAGCTTAGAATTGAGGAAGGCGGGGGAGAATGAGCAGTTCTTC	CASSLELRKAGENEQFF
TRBD1	-	TRBV27	TRBJ2-7	TGTGCCAGCGGAGCCGACAGGGGAAGCTACGAGCAGTACTTC	CASGADRGSYEQYF
-	few	TRBV13	TRBJ2-1	TGTGCCAGCAGCTTAGGGCCACCCAATGAGCAGTTCTTC	CASSLGPPNEQFF
TRBD1	-	TRBV30	TRBJ2-3	TGTGCCTGGAGCCCCGGGACAGGGGGCGCAGATACGCAGTATTTT	CAWSPGTGGADTQYF
TRBD2	-	TRBV9	TRBJ2-5	TGTGCCAGCGGATCGACTAGCTCGGAGACCCAGTACTTC	CASGSTSSETQYF
TRBD2	once	TRBV18	TRBJ2-2	TGTGCCAGCTCATCACAGACTAGCGGGAGTGGGGAGCTGTTTTTT	CASSSQTSGSGELFF
-	-	TRBV5-5	TRBJ2-6	TGTGCCAGCAGCTTGGAGACAGTGCGGGGCCATCTAGGGGCCAACGTCCTGACTTTC	CASSLETVRGHLGANVLTF
TRBD1	-	TRBV18	TRBJ1-2	TGTGCCAGCTCACCACCATGGACAGGGGGTCTCTTAGGCTACACCTTC	CASSPPWTGGLLGYTF
TRBD2	-	TRBV6-5	TRBJ2-3	TGTGCCAGCAGTTCTACTAGCGGGAGGAGATATTTT	CASSSTSGRRYF
TRBD1	-	TRBV28	TRBJ1-5	TGTGCCAGCCTATTTTCAGGGGGCTTTCAGCCCCAGCATTTT	CASLFSGGFQPQHF
TRBD2	-	TRBV4-1	TRBJ2-2	TGCGCCAGCAGCCAAGCGTCACCGGGACTAGCGGGAGCCGGGGAGCTGTTTTTT	CASSQASPGLAGAGELFF
-	once	TRBV6-5	TRBJ2-7	TGTGCCAGCAGTTACTCGGAGCGCGGCGAGCAGTACTTC	CASSYSERGEQYF
-	-	TRBV7-9	TRBJ1-1	TGTGCCAGCACGGGACCAGGCATGAACACTGAAGCTTTCTTT	CASTGPGMNTEAFF
-	-	TRBV4-1	TRBJ2-2	TGCGCCAGCAGCCCATCTCTGGCGGGCACCGGGGAGCTGTTTTTT	CASSPSLAGTGELFF
TRBD2	-	TRBV4-3	TRBJ2-3	TGCGCCAGCAGCCTCAGTCCGGGACTAGCGGACACAGATACGCAGTATTTT	CASSLSPGLADTDTQYF
-	-	TRBV10-2	TRBJ2-1	TGCGCCAGCAGTGAGTCGTATGAGCAGTTCTTC	CASSESYEQFF
TRBD1	-	TRBV4-1	TRBJ2-7	TGCGCCAGCAGCCAGGCTATTCCGGGACAGGGATTTGCGGAGCAGTACTTC	CASSQAIPGQGFAEQYF
-	-	TRBV27	TRBJ2-7	TGTGCCAGCAGTTCCCTCGTGGGACCCTACGAGCAGTACTTC	CASSSLVGPYEQYF
-	-	TRBV19	TRBJ1-2	TGTGCCAGTAGTACACATAGTGCTGGGGGCTACACCTTC	CASSTHSAGGYTF
-	-	TRBV28	TRBJ2-1	TGTGCCAGCAGCCCGACTCGCGCGGGGATATACAATGAGCAGTTCTTC	CASSPTRAGIYNEQFF
-	-	TRBV23-1	TRBJ2-5	TGCGCCAGCAGTCAATCTTTGGCAGATCAAGAGACCCAGTACTTC	CASSQSLADQETQYF
-	-	TRBV14	TRBJ1-4	TGTGCCAGCAGCCAAGTGGCTGGGAATGAAAAACTGTTTTTT	CASSQVAGNEKLFF
-	-	TRBV28	TRBJ2-1	TGTGCCAGCAGCGAATGGGAATCAGGGGTGCGTTACAATGAGCAGTTCTTC	CASSEWESGVRYNEQFF
-	-	TRBV30	TRBJ1-1	TGTGCCTGGAGTCCCCCCCCAGGGGCTGAAGCTTTCTTT	CAWSPPPGAEAFF
-	-	TRBV6-6	TRBJ2-2	TGTGCCAGCAGACCACTGTCTATAGGCACCGGGGAGCTGTTTTTT	CASRPLSIGTGELFF
TRBD2	-	TRBV11-1	TRBJ2-7	TGTGCCAGCAGCTTAGGACCTCCTGGACTAGGTCCCTACGAGCAGTACTTC	CASSLGPPGLGPYEQYF
-	-	TRBV4-1	TRBJ2-1	TGCGCCAGCAGCCAAGGCAATGAGCAGTTCTTC	CASSQGNEQFF
TRBD2	-	TRBV2	TRBJ2-2	TGTGCCAGCAGCAATTTCGGACTAGCGGGACTCGGGGAGCTGTTTTTT	CASSNFGLAGLGELFF
TRBD2	-	TRBV25-1	TRBJ2-7	TGTGCCAGCAGTGAGTCAAACGAAGCGGGGGAGCAGTACTTC	CASSESNEAGEQYF
-	-	TRBV6-6	TRBJ2-3	TGTGCCAGCAGTTACAGGCTATTCACAGATACGCAGTATTTT	CASSYRLFTDTQYF
-	-	TRBV28	TRBJ2-6	TGTGCCAGCAGTCCGGGATCTGGGGCCAACGTCCTGACTTTC	CASSPGSGANVLTF
-	once	TRBV6-6	TRBJ2-7	TGTGCCAGCAGAACCCCCGTAGGATACGAGCAGTACTTC	CASRTPVGYEQYF
TRBD2	-	TRBV2	TRBJ2-1	TGTGCCAGCAGCGGGACTAGCGGGTGGGATGAGCAGTTCTTC	CASSGTSGWDEQFF